This TCR beta chain was retrieved from a study of naive and memory T cell subsets. Germline V gene sequence: CDR1 MNHEY, CDR2 SMNVEV (reference sequence). The length of the CDR3 is 16 residues. With 9 bases removed from V and 0 bases from J, the gap between germline ends came to 20 bases. Study-wide points: Naive and memory repertoire findings lacked a ground truth for validation. Especially in CD8 cells, naive repertoires contained a few larger clonotypes, possibly CD45RA-re-expressing memory cells. Over 85% of naive TCR sequences appeared only once, unlike memory subsets. Diversity fell and Gini index rose from naive through CM, EM, EMRA.

The beta constant-region primer was an equimolar mix of two oligonucleotides covering TRBC1 and TRBC2. Ligated cDNA was amplified by four rounds of PCR with nested alpha and beta constant-region primers and SP2. An oligonucleotide with the SP2 primer and a 12-nucleotide UMI was ligated to the cDNA 3' end. In TCRdb, the UMI-ligation and nested PCR reads were re-called with MiXCR into one record per CDR3 protein. This sample has over 110,000 distinct CDR3 sequences, with approximately 21% found just once. A word on this clonotype: As yet, its antigen is unknown.

The specimen sequenced was naive CD8+ T cells from blood. The sequence derives from a human donor in good health. The chain links TRBV27 to TRBJ1-1; D might be TRBD1 (5 bases). CDR3 in amino acids: CASRLSGGGVNTEAFF. The CDR3 DNA reads TGTGCCAGTCGTCTGTCTGGGGGGGGGGTGAACACTGAAGCTTTCTTT.